The rows below give T cell receptor beta chains drawn from one sample of a study of blood T cell repertoires in COVID-19. The table came from immunoSEQ multiplex PCR; TCRdb's copy has only in-frame clones and leaves some out. The top ten hold approximately 10% of the sample, which has more than 350,000 clones, approximately 87% seen once. The sample was PBMCs or T cells enriched from blood (not recorded which). The receptor set was obtained from a woman aged 45-65 years who had recovered from COVID-19. CDR3s include the opening cysteine and the closing phenylalanine or tryptophan. A D gene is named only where the DNA matches it firmly. Only some rows state a clone size, as once, few, many or a class for expanded clones.

d_gene	v_gene	len	j_gene	abundance	CDR3nt	CDR3aa
NA	TRBV2	14	TRBJ1-2	NA	TGTGCCAGCGTGTTGGAGGAGCTGAACTATGGCTACACCTTC	CASVLEELNYGYTF
TRBD1	TRBV7-2	15	TRBJ1-2	NA	TGTGCCAGCAGCTTAGATTGGGGACAGGCTTATGGCTACACCTTC	CASSLDWGQAYGYTF
NA	TRBV7-9	18	TRBJ2-1	NA	TGTGCCAGCAGCCTACGCCTCCAACAGTACGGCCCCTACAATGAGCAGTTCTTC	CASSLRLQQYGPYNEQFF
TRBD1	TRBV6-5	13	TRBJ1-4	NA	TGTGCCAGCAGCTGGACAGGGCGGGAAAAACTGTTTTTT	CASSWTGREKLFF
NA	TRBV15	16	TRBJ1-4	NA	TGTGCCACCAGCAGAGATTTGACAGGCGGTAATGAAAAACTGTTTTTT	CATSRDLTGGNEKLFF
NA	TRBV30	10	TRBJ2-7	once	TGTGCAGGGGACTCCTACGAGCAGTACTTC	CAGDSYEQYF
TRBD1	TRBV25-1	17	TRBJ1-4	NA	TGTGCCAGCAGTGAGACAGGGGTTTGGACAACTAATGAAAAACTGTTTTTT	CASSETGVWTTNEKLFF
NA	TRBV4-3	15	TRBJ2-7	once	TGCGCCAGCAGCCAGGGAACAGGGTCGGTGTACGAGCAGTACTTC	CASSQGTGSVYEQYF
TRBD1	TRBV2	14	TRBJ2-5	NA	TGTGCCAGCAGCTTACAGGGGTTGGGTGAGACCCAGTACTTC	CASSLQGLGETQYF
NA	TRBV24-1	13	TRBJ2-1	NA	TGTGCCACCAGCAACGCGGGGGCCCATGAGCAGTTCTTC	CATSNAGAHEQFF
NA	TRBV5-6	17	TRBJ1-2	NA	TGTGCCAGCAGCTTGGACTCAGCCCCGGGTCGCTACTATGGCTACACCTTC	CASSLDSAPGRYYGYTF
NA	TRBV5-8	15	TRBJ2-3	NA	TGTGCCAGCAGCTTGGTGGGGGGGGCTGAAGATACGCAGTATTTT	CASSLVGGAEDTQYF
NA	TRBV11-2	12	TRBJ1-2	NA	TGTGCCAGCAGCCGCTGGAGGCATGGCTACACCTTC	CASSRWRHGYTF
TRBD1	TRBV5-1	14	TRBJ1-2	NA	TGCGCCAGCAGCCCAGGACAGGGGGCCAATGGCTACACCTTC	CASSPGQGANGYTF
NA	TRBV15	17	TRBJ2-1	NA	TGTGCCACCAGCAGTCTAAGGTTGGATCGGGATTACAATGAGCAGTTCTTC	CATSSLRLDRDYNEQFF
NA	TRBV2	16	TRBJ1-4	NA	TGTGCCAGCAGTCAGTTGGCAGCCAACGGGGAGGGGAAACTGTTTTTT	CASSQLAANGEGKLFF
NA	TRBV6-4	15	TRBJ1-1	NA	TGTGCCAGCAGACCCCAGGGTGGGGTGAACACTGAAGCTTTCTTT	CASRPQGGVNTEAFF
TRBD1	TRBV15	13	TRBJ1-5	NA	TGTGCCACCAGCAGCGACAGGGGTCAGCCCCAGCATTTT	CATSSDRGQPQHF
NA	TRBV6-2/TRBV6-3	16	TRBJ2-5	NA	TGTGCCAGCAGTTCCCGGTATAGCGGTAGGATGGAGACCCAGTACTTC	CASSSRYSGRMETQYF
NA	TRBV6-5	14	TRBJ2-3	once	TGTGCCAGCAGCAGTCGGGGGTCTCCAGATACGCAGTATTTT	CASSSRGSPDTQYF
NA	TRBV12-5	21	TRBJ1-6	NA	TGTGCTAGTGGTTTGGTAAAGCATGGGGCAGGATTTCCTCCCTATAATTCACCCCTCCACTTT	CASGLVKHGAGFPPYNSPLHF
TRBD1	TRBV7-9	17	TRBJ1-1	NA	TGTGCCAGCAGCACTCACTCCCCGACAGGGAGGAACACTGAAGCTTTCTTT	CASSTHSPTGRNTEAFF
NA	TRBV18	13	TRBJ1-1	NA	TGTGCCAGCTCACCGGAGGCTAGAACTGAAGCTTTCTTT	CASSPEARTEAFF
TRBD1	TRBV11-2	14	TRBJ1-6	NA	TGTGCCAGCAGCTTCAACAGGGGTAGTTCACCCCTCCACTTT	CASSFNRGSSPLHF
TRBD2	TRBV6-5	15	TRBJ2-3	NA	TGTGCCAGCAGCCAGCCACTAGCGGGCACAGATACGCAGTATTTT	CASSQPLAGTDTQYF
NA	TRBV20-1	11	TRBJ1-1	NA	TGCAGTGCTACCTGGGGGGTTGAAGCTTTCTTT	CSATWGVEAFF
NA	TRBV18	17	TRBJ1-3	NA	TGTGCCAGCTCACCACCGAGCGGCCGCAGCTCTGGAAACACCATATATTTT	CASSPPSGRSSGNTIYF
NA	TRBV12-5	14	TRBJ2-2	NA	TGTGCTAGTGGGTCGCCAGGGAACACCGGGGAGCTGTTTTTT	CASGSPGNTGELFF
TRBD1	TRBV11-2	15	TRBJ2-3	NA	TGTGCCAGCAGATACCCCGGGACAGACACAGATACGCAGTATTTT	CASRYPGTDTDTQYF
TRBD2	TRBV5-1	17	TRBJ2-3	NA	TGCGCCAGCAGCTTGCCGACTAGCGGGATAGTCACAGATACGCAGTATTTT	CASSLPTSGIVTDTQYF
TRBD1	TRBV7-2	14	TRBJ2-3	NA	TGTGCCAGCAGCTTGGTGACAGGGACGGATACGCAGTATTTT	CASSLVTGTDTQYF
NA	TRBV30	20	TRBJ1-2	NA	TGTGCCTGGAGCCGCCAGCCCCCAGGGCAGGGTAAGTGTTCTAACTATGGCTACACCTTC	CAWSRQPPGQGKCSNYGYTF
NA	TRBV7-9	12	TRBJ1-2	NA	TGTGCCAGCAGCTTACCCGAGGGTGGCTACACCTTC	CASSLPEGGYTF
NA	TRBV7-2	14	TRBJ1-2	NA	TGTGCCAGCAGCCCAGACCTCGGAGGAGATGGCTACACCTTC	CASSPDLGGDGYTF
NA	TRBV19	14	TRBJ1-2	NA	TGTGCCAGTAGTATCTCCTATGCGGGTTATGGCTACACCTTC	CASSISYAGYGYTF
NA	TRBV28	16	TRBJ1-1	NA	TGTGCCAGCAGTTCCCCAAACAGGAGAGTACTGGCTGAAGCTTTCTTT	CASSSPNRRVLAEAFF
TRBD1	TRBV20-1	15	TRBJ2-7	NA	TGCAGTGCTAGTCCCACCCAGGGGGCGCAGATCGAGCAGTACTTC	CSASPTQGAQIEQYF
NA	TRBV28	13	TRBJ2-3	NA	TGTGCCAGCAGTTTTAGTTCGGCAGATACGCAGTATTTT	CASSFSSADTQYF
NA	TRBV4-2	16	TRBJ1-6	NA	TGTGCCAGCAGCCAAGGTTCAGAGGTATATAATTCACCCCTCCACTTT	CASSQGSEVYNSPLHF
NA	TRBV7-2	14	TRBJ1-2	once	TGTGCCAGCAGCTTAGTTGTAGGGGAGGGAGGCTACACCTTC	CASSLVVGEGGYTF
NA	TRBV5-5	14	TRBJ1-4	NA	TGTGCCAGCAGCTTGAGGGCAGAGGGAGAAAAACTGTTTTTT	CASSLRAEGEKLFF
NA	TRBV5-6	13	TRBJ1-2	NA	TGTGCCAGCACCCCGGGGGAGGGTCCTGGCTACACCTTC	CASTPGEGPGYTF
NA	TRBV30	12	TRBJ1-2	NA	TGTGCCTGGAGCGGTGGGCCCTACGGCTACACCTTC	CAWSGGPYGYTF
TRBD1	TRBV30	15	TRBJ1-2	NA	TGTGCCTGCGACAGGGGCTCGCCGCGAGAATATGGCTACACCTTC	CACDRGSPREYGYTF
NA	TRBV3-1/TRBV3-2	16	TRBJ1-5	once	TGTGCCAGCAGCCAAGTGTATTATGGGCGCCCACCGCCCCAGCATTTT	CASSQVYYGRPPPQHF
NA	TRBV28	13	TRBJ1-2	NA	TGTGCCAGCAGTTTACAGGGTTTTTATGGCTACACCTTC	CASSLQGFYGYTF
NA	TRBV7-9	13	TRBJ2-5	NA	TGTGCCAGCAGGGGGGCAGGGGAAGAGACCCAGTACTTC	CASRGAGEETQYF
TRBD1	TRBV7-3	18	TRBJ2-1	few	TGTGCCAGCAGCTTATGGGTCCCTGCAGGGGGCGGGCGGAATGAGCAGTTCTTC	CASSLWVPAGGGRNEQFF
NA	TRBV5-6	13	TRBJ2-7	NA	TGTGCCAGCAGCTTTGCGACTATCTACGAGCAGTACTTC	CASSFATIYEQYF
TRBD1	TRBV29-1	14	TRBJ2-1	NA	TGCAGCGAGATGACAGGGGGTCGTTACAATGAGCAGTTCTTC	CSEMTGGRYNEQFF
NA	TRBV10-3	14	TRBJ1-1	NA	TGTGCCATCAGTGGGGGAGGTTGGAGCACTGAAGCTTTCTTT	CAISGGGWSTEAFF
TRBD2	TRBV2	20	TRBJ2-3	once	TGTGCCAGCAGGCCAGGACTAGCGGGGGAATCGCCCCACCAGGCAGATACGCAGTATTTT	CASRPGLAGESPHQADTQYF
NA	TRBV30	13	TRBJ1-1	NA	TGTGCCTGGAGCTGGGCCCCCGGGGCTGAAGCTTTCTTT	CAWSWAPGAEAFF
TRBD1	TRBV6-5	15	TRBJ2-3	NA	TGTGCCGGAGGGTACCGGGACAGGGATGGAGATACGCAGTATTTT	CAGGYRDRDGDTQYF
TRBD2	TRBV7-8	20	TRBJ2-5	NA	TGTGCCAGCAGCCTCGGACTAGCGGGGGTCGTCGGCAAAAGAGAAGAGACCCAGTACTTC	CASSLGLAGVVGKREETQYF
NA	TRBV18	13	TRBJ1-2	NA	TGTGCCAGCTCCAATAACAGGGACGCCGGCTACACCTTC	CASSNNRDAGYTF